The 21 T cell receptor beta chains in this list originate from one sample, sequenced in a study of shared T cell receptors in the human thymus. Generated by immunoSEQ multiplex PCR, the TCRdb table keeps only in-frame clones and is missing some. Of 600,000 to 900,000 clones in the sample, roughly 88% are singletons; the top ten hold 0.0095% to 0.011%. The data also belong to a second study, concerning human thymus T cells.

Sequenced: thymocytes. These receptor sequences come from a girl in the first two years of life with a congenital heart defect.

The chain carries TRBV28 and TRBJ1-3, with TRBD1 matching 7 bases. The junction had 8 bases not matched to a gene; V was cut back by 5 bases and J by 4 bases. Germline V gene sequence: CDR1 MDHEN, CDR2 SYDVKM. There are 15 residues in the CDR3. CDR3 sequence reads: CASSLTGSSGNTIYF. CDR3 nucleotides: TGTGCCAGCAGTCTGACAGGGTCATCCGGAAACACCATATATTTT.

The J gene is TRBJ1-1, the V gene TRBV14, with D possibly matching TRBD1 (6 bases). Trimming took 1 base from V and 3 from J, leaving 18 bases between them. The germline CDR1 and CDR2 sequences are SGHDN and FVKESK. The CDR3 covers 17 residues. The CDR3 DNA reads TGTGCCAGCAGCCAAGGGCGAAACAGGGACCGGGACACTGAAGCTTTCTTT. Protein: CASSQGRNRDRDTEAFF.

The chain combines TRBV11-1 with TRBJ2-2, with D perhaps matching TRBD1 (6 bases). The CDR3 extends over 14 amino acids. Germline loops: CDR1 SGHAT, CDR2 FQDESV (reference sequence). Trimming cost V 6 bases and J 0 bases, with 8 bases left between them. CDR3 coding DNA: TGTGCCAGCAGATGGACAGCGAACACCGGGGAGCTGTTTTTT. Its protein product is CASRWTANTGELFF.

The chain combines TRBV5-4 with TRBJ1-5; D not certain. The V gene lost 6 bases and the J gene lost 4 bases, with 26 bases spanning the gap. Per the germline V gene, CDR1 is SGHNT and CDR2 is YYREEE (reference sequence). The CDR3 is 18 residues long. The CDR3 region is CASTISPPRIDVNQPQHF. The CDR3 nucleotides are TGTGCCAGCACCATTTCCCCACCGCGCATTGATGTTAATCAGCCCCAGCATTTT.

CDR3 in amino acids: CASSLGTGENTEAFF. CDR3 DNA: TGTGCCAGCAGCTTGGGTACAGGGGAGAACACTGAAGCTTTCTTT. The chain recombines TRBV5-4 with TRBJ1-1; TRBD1 matches at 7 bases. V was clipped by 0 bases and J by 1 base; unmatched bases: 3. Germline assignment: CDR1 SGHNT and CDR2 YYREEE (reference sequence). This CDR3 comprises 15 residues.

This clone came up once. The V and J genes are TRBV6-5 and TRBJ2-5; TRBD2 agrees at 9 bases. Germline lookup yields CDR1 MNHEY and CDR2 SVGAGI. V lost 5 bases, J lost 5 bases, and 6 bases stayed unmatched. This CDR3 region has 14 residues. CDR3: CASSPGLASETQYF. Written as DNA, the CDR3 is TGTGCCAGCAGTCCGGGACTAGCCTCGGAGACCCAGTACTTC.

The CDR3 protein is CASSGASGGGSTDTQYF. In nucleotides, the CDR3 is TGCGCCAGCAGTGGGGCTAGCGGGGGCGGGTCGACAGATACGCAGTATTTT. This rearrangement joins TRBV10-1 to TRBJ2-3; 10 bases align to TRBD2. V lost 4 bases, J lost 3 bases, and 10 bases stayed unmatched. Germline-derived CDR1 and CDR2 are WNHNN and SYGVQD (reference sequence). The CDR3 extends over 17 amino acids.

The chain joins TRBV15 to TRBJ1-1; D is unclear. The CDR3 runs to 13 residues. The germline V gene encodes CDR1 LNHNV and CDR2 YYDKDF (reference sequence). The ends were cut back, 3 bases at V and 0 bases at J, with 5 bases in the middle. In DNA, the CDR3 is TGTGCCACCAGCAGGTCCATGAACACTGAAGCTTTCTTT. Translation: CATSRSMNTEAFF.

This clone has just one count. The chain couples TRBV29-1 to TRBJ2-1; 11 nucleotides line up with TRBD2. The germline gives CDR1 SQVTM, CDR2 ANQGSEA. The trim removed 1 base at V and 4 bases at J, leaving 27 bases unmatched. This CDR3 spans 23 amino acids. The CDR3 nucleotides read TGCAGCGTTGAAGGGACAGGGGAAAGGATATGTGGGACTAGCGGCCCAGAGTACAATGAGCAGTTCTTC. Protein: CSVEGTGERICGTSGPEYNEQFF.

In this sample, this clone turned up once. V usage is TRBV7-4 and J usage is TRBJ2-5; 12 bases are a match to TRBD2. CDR1 SGHVT and CDR2 SQSDAQ come from the germline V gene. J lost 2 bases, V lost 3 bases, and 13 bases had no gene match. The CDR3 runs 19 residues. The DNA of the CDR3 is TGTGCCAGCAGCTTGTCAACCAATCGGACTAGCGGGGCGCAAGAGACCCAGTACTTC. Translation: CASSLSTNRTSGAQETQYF.

The chain joins TRBV7-9 to TRBJ1-2; a possible D gene is TRBD1 (5 bases). Germline V gene data show CDR1 as SEHNR and CDR2 as FQNEAQ (reference sequence). The CDR3 is made up of 13 amino acids. The germline V and J ends were trimmed by 5 bases and 2 bases, with 9 bases remaining between them. The CDR3 region is CASSGGDNYGYTF. The CDR3 region has the DNA TGTGCCAGCAGCGGAGGGGACAACTATGGCTACACCTTC.

The gene calls are TRBV23-1 and TRBJ2-1, with D possibly TRBD1 on 5 matching bases. TRBV23-1 falls under the ORF class, with uncertain function. This CDR3 has 19 amino acids. Trimming removed 0 bases at V and 3 bases at J, with 21 bases between. CDR3: CASSQSFYGGSGRYNEQFF. The DNA of the CDR3 is TGCGCCAGCAGTCAATCTTTTTATGGCGGCTCAGGGCGCTACAATGAGCAGTTCTTC.

The chain recombines TRBV27 with TRBJ2-1, with 14 nucleotides matching TRBD2. V was pared by 5 bases and J by 5 bases, with 14 bases of the junction left unmatched. Germline CDR1 is MNHEY and CDR2 is SMNVEV (reference sequence). There are 19 residues in the CDR3. The CDR3 region is CASSHSALGTSGGDNEQFF. The CDR3 DNA is TGTGCCAGCAGTCACTCGGCTCTAGGGACTAGCGGGGGAGACAATGAGCAGTTCTTC.

The chain joins TRBV6-1 to TRBJ1-6, with no clear D. This CDR3 spans 12 amino acids. V was cut by 3 bases and J by 10 bases, with 7 bases left in between. CDR1 is MNHNS and CDR2 is SASEGT in the germline V gene. The CDR3 reads CASSEFSSPLHF. In nucleotides, the CDR3 is TGTGCCAGCAGTGAGTTTTCATCACCCCTCCACTTT.

The rearrangement joins TRBV6-1 to TRBJ1-4, with D possibly matching TRBD1 (5 bases). The V and J ends lost 2 bases and 5 bases respectively, with 12 bases between them. Germline V gene data show CDR1 as MNHNS and CDR2 as SASEGT. CDR3 size: 15 residues. The CDR3 loop reads CASSEIWGRNEKLFF. The DNA for the CDR3 is TGTGCCAGCAGTGAAATCTGGGGCCGGAATGAAAAACTGTTTTTT.

CDR3 loop: CASSQDTPGLNYGYTF. CDR3 nucleotides: TGTGCCAGCAGCCAAGATACCCCAGGGCTTAACTATGGCTACACCTTC. The chain carries TRBV4-2 and TRBJ1-2; D may be TRBD1 (5 bases). Looked up from germline, CDR1 is LGHNA and CDR2 is YNFKEQ. The ends were cut back, 0 bases at V and 1 base at J, with 12 bases in the middle. The CDR3 consists of 16 residues.

This rearrangement joins TRBV6-5 to TRBJ1-2, with D unresolved. The CDR3 extends over 13 amino acids. The V and J ends lost 5 bases and 4 bases respectively, with 11 bases between them. From germline, CDR1 is MNHEY and CDR2 SVGAGI. The CDR3 nucleotides are TGTGCCAGCAGTGAATCGCAGTCCTATGGCTACACCTTC. Translated, it gives CASSESQSYGYTF.

The CDR3 sequence: CASSSRTGMKKLFF. In DNA, the CDR3 is TGTGCCAGCAGTTCCAGGACAGGGATGAAAAAACTGTTTTTT. The genes are TRBV6-5 and TRBJ1-4; TRBD1 matches at 8 bases. The V segment lost 4 bases and the J segment 9 bases; nucleotides outside the gene matches: 7. Germline V CDR1 and CDR2: MNHEY, SVGAGI. The CDR3 loop spans 14 amino acids.

The CDR3 DNA reads as TGCGCCAGCAGCTTGGATGGGAGTCGGTACGAGCAGTACTTC. Translated, it gives CASSLDGSRYEQYF. The chain combines TRBV5-1 with TRBJ2-7, with D tentatively TRBD2 (5 bases). V lost 0 bases and J lost 4, with 11 bases in between. Germline loops: CDR1 SGHRS, CDR2 YFSETQ. The CDR3 totals 14 residues.

The gene calls are TRBV9 and TRBJ2-2; TRBD1 might be the D (7 bases). CDR3 length: 18 amino acids. V was clipped by 1 base and J by 5 bases, with 21 bases between them. CDR1 SGDLS and CDR2 YYNGEE come from the germline V gene. CDR3: CASSVRFIQGGRTGELFF. The CDR3 DNA reads as TGTGCCAGCAGCGTACGGTTCATCCAGGGGGGTCGGACCGGGGAGCTGTTTTTT.

The sample holds a few counts of this clone. The rearrangement uses TRBV5-1 and TRBJ1-1; 10 bases line up with TRBD1. J gave up 4 bases and V 3 bases, and 6 bases lay outside the gene matches. The CDR3 is 15 residues long. The V gene's germline CDR1 is SGHRS and CDR2 YFSETQ. CDR3 sequence reads: CASSCGGDRGTEAFF. The CDR3, as DNA: TGCGCCAGCAGCTGTGGCGGGGACAGGGGCACTGAAGCTTTCTTT. Looking up the rest from reference TRBV5-1 and TRBJ1-1 gives the full variable domain: KAGVTQTPRYLIKTRGQQVTLSCSPISGHRSVSWYQQTPGQGLQFLFEYFSETQRNKGNFPGRFSGRQFSNSRSEMNVSTLELGDSALYLCASSCGGDRGTEAFFGQGTRLTVV.